This T cell receptor (beta chain) was recovered during a study of shared clonotypes between healthy human individuals. Method: immunoSEQ multiplex PCR; TCRdb's copy keeps in-frame clones and lacks some. The sample holds fewer than 2.5 million clones, 93% seen once. Splitting of CD4+ cells produced CD45RA+ naive and CD45RA-negative memory subsets. As to this clone: As yet, its antigen is unknown.

The study's findings and limits: Lower generation probabilities were found for non-shared clonotypes than for those shared by all four donors. Represented genetic and exposure-history diversity was restricted by having few donors.

The germline gives CDR1 SEHNR, CDR2 FQNEAQ (reference sequence). The CDR3 length is 13 residues. Trimming cost V 5 bases and J 2 bases, with 8 bases left between them. This chain connects TRBV7-9 to TRBJ2-3; D tentatively reads TRBD1 or TRBD2 (5 bases each). The sequence was collected from a man between 18 and 35 years old in good health. Some clones in this sample may be carry-over from other donors' samples. Sequencing used naive CD4+ T cells from PBMCs. Subset described: CD45RA+ positively selected. This CDR3 is CASSRGDTDTQYF. In DNA form, the CDR3 reads TGTGCCAGCAGCCGGGGCGACACAGATACGCAGTATTTT.